A selection of T cell receptor beta chains follows, all from one sample in a study of CD8 T cells in Susac syndrome. MiXCR, applied by TCRdb to the immunoSEQ multiplex PCR reads, yields one record per CDR3 protein. This sample carries under 95,000 distinct CDR3 sequences, 85% to 95% of them seen once, and the ten largest clones take about 0.28%. The sample taken for sequencing was CD4+ T cells from PBMCs. The receptors derive from a human donor with Susac syndrome. The CDR3 runs from the conserved cysteine through the conserved F or W. The order of the fields is CDR3 length, clone size, J gene, D gene, V gene, CDR3 DNA, CDR3 protein. A D gene is named only where the DNA matches it firmly. Size is stated for part of the rows, as once, few or many counts, or as a class when the clone is expanded.

len: 16; abundance: .; j_gene: TRBJ2-3; d_gene: .; v_gene: TRBV10-3; CDR3nt: TGTGCCATCAGTGAGTCGACGGGTATCGCCACAGATACGCAGTATTTT; CDR3aa: CAISESTGIATDTQYF
len: 16; abundance: .; j_gene: TRBJ2-3; d_gene: .; v_gene: TRBV6-6; CDR3nt: TGTGCCAGCAGTTACGCCGAAGGGGGGAGGACAGATACGCAGTATTTT; CDR3aa: CASSYAEGGRTDTQYF
len: 16; abundance: .; j_gene: TRBJ2-7; d_gene: .; v_gene: TRBV18; CDR3nt: TGTGCCAGCTCACCACCCCGGCTGCCAGGGGAGGACGAGCAGTACTTC; CDR3aa: CASSPPRLPGEDEQYF
len: 15; abundance: .; j_gene: TRBJ2-4; d_gene: TRBD1; v_gene: TRBV20-1; CDR3nt: TGCAGTGCTACGACAGGGGCCATACGTGGGGACATTCAGTACTTC; CDR3aa: CSATTGAIRGDIQYF
len: 16; abundance: .; j_gene: TRBJ2-2; d_gene: .; v_gene: TRBV7-2; CDR3nt: TGTGCCAGCAGCTTAGCCCCGCTAGCCCTCACCGGGGAGCTGTTTTTT; CDR3aa: CASSLAPLALTGELFF
len: 14; abundance: .; j_gene: TRBJ2-7; d_gene: .; v_gene: TRBV5-1; CDR3nt: TGCGCCAGCAGCTTTACAGGAAGCTCCTACGAGCAGTACTTC; CDR3aa: CASSFTGSSYEQYF
len: 15; abundance: .; j_gene: TRBJ2-5; d_gene: .; v_gene: TRBV5-6; CDR3nt: TGTGCCAGCAGCCTGGACGGGACTTACCAAGAGACCCAGTACTTC; CDR3aa: CASSLDGTYQETQYF
len: 12; abundance: .; j_gene: TRBJ1-3; d_gene: .; v_gene: TRBV29-1; CDR3nt: TGCAGCGTTCGGGACTCTGGAAACACCATATATTTT; CDR3aa: CSVRDSGNTIYF
len: 16; abundance: .; j_gene: TRBJ2-7; d_gene: TRBD1; v_gene: TRBV18; CDR3nt: TGTGCCAGCTCCGTCCCGGGACAGGATTACCATTACGAGCAGTACTTC; CDR3aa: CASSVPGQDYHYEQYF
len: 17; abundance: once; j_gene: TRBJ2-2; d_gene: .; v_gene: TRBV29-1; CDR3nt: TGCAGCGTTGAAGGAGAGGTGGGGCTCGGGGGCACCGGGGAGCTGTTTTTT; CDR3aa: CSVEGEVGLGGTGELFF
len: 15; abundance: .; j_gene: TRBJ2-7; d_gene: .; v_gene: TRBV7-9; CDR3nt: TGTGCCAGCAGCGCCGGGGCAGGGTGGAGTGGCGAGCAGTACTTC; CDR3aa: CASSAGAGWSGEQYF
len: 15; abundance: .; j_gene: TRBJ2-3; d_gene: .; v_gene: TRBV14; CDR3nt: TGTGCCAGCAGCCAAGATTACGGCCGTGTGGCATGGCAGTATTTT; CDR3aa: CASSQDYGRVAWQYF
len: 13; abundance: .; j_gene: TRBJ2-7; d_gene: .; v_gene: TRBV24-1; CDR3nt: TGTGCCACCAGTGAACCAGGGTCGGGCGAGCAGTACTTC; CDR3aa: CATSEPGSGEQYF
len: 12; abundance: .; j_gene: TRBJ1-2; d_gene: .; v_gene: TRBV28; CDR3nt: TGTGCCAGCAGTTTGAATAACTATGGCTACACCTTC; CDR3aa: CASSLNNYGYTF
len: 15; abundance: .; j_gene: TRBJ2-7; d_gene: .; v_gene: TRBV6-5; CDR3nt: TGTGCCAGCAGTTTAGGCGGCTTGGGCTCCTACGAGCAGTACTTC; CDR3aa: CASSLGGLGSYEQYF
len: 17; abundance: .; j_gene: TRBJ2-7; d_gene: .; v_gene: TRBV5-1; CDR3nt: TGCGCCAGCAGCTTGGACGCTCTTCGGGACACGAACTACGAGCAGTACTTC; CDR3aa: CASSLDALRDTNYEQYF
len: 10; abundance: .; j_gene: TRBJ2-7; d_gene: .; v_gene: TRBV20-1; CDR3nt: TGCAGTGCCTCCGTATACGAGCAGTACTTC; CDR3aa: CSASVYEQYF
len: 14; abundance: .; j_gene: TRBJ1-1; d_gene: .; v_gene: TRBV20-1; CDR3nt: TGCAGTGCGAACAGGAACCGCATGAACACTGAAGCTTTCTTT; CDR3aa: CSANRNRMNTEAFF
len: 15; abundance: .; j_gene: TRBJ2-7; d_gene: .; v_gene: TRBV5-6; CDR3nt: TGTGCCAGCAGCTTGGAGCAGGCTCTAGGCTACGAGCAGTACTTC; CDR3aa: CASSLEQALGYEQYF
len: 14; abundance: .; j_gene: TRBJ2-1; d_gene: TRBD2; v_gene: TRBV2; CDR3nt: TGTGCCAGCAGTGAGGGGACTAGGAGCGATGAGCAGTTCTTC; CDR3aa: CASSEGTRSDEQFF
len: 16; abundance: .; j_gene: TRBJ2-3; d_gene: TRBD2; v_gene: TRBV11-2; CDR3nt: TGTGCCAGCAGCTCCCTTAGCGGGGGGACCACAGATACGCAGTATTTT; CDR3aa: CASSSLSGGTTDTQYF
len: 13; abundance: .; j_gene: TRBJ2-7; d_gene: .; v_gene: TRBV25-1; CDR3nt: TGTGCCAGCAGTCAGAGGAGCTCCTACGAGCAGTACTTC; CDR3aa: CASSQRSSYEQYF
len: 13; abundance: .; j_gene: TRBJ2-5; d_gene: TRBD2; v_gene: TRBV29-1; CDR3nt: TGCAGCGTACTGACCAGCGGGGCGCGGACCCAGTACTTC; CDR3aa: CSVLTSGARTQYF
len: 13; abundance: .; j_gene: TRBJ1-6; d_gene: TRBD1; v_gene: TRBV29-1; CDR3nt: TGCAGCGTTGAGGTAGGGGGCGATTCACCCCTCCACTTT; CDR3aa: CSVEVGGDSPLHF
len: 12; abundance: .; j_gene: TRBJ2-5; d_gene: TRBD1; v_gene: TRBV12-3/TRBV12-4; CDR3nt: TGTGCCAGCAGCCGGGACAGCAAGACCCAGTACTTC; CDR3aa: CASSRDSKTQYF
len: 16; abundance: .; j_gene: TRBJ2-1; d_gene: TRBD2; v_gene: TRBV29-1; CDR3nt: TGCAGCGGCCGTTCTCCTCTAGCGGGGACCTACAATGAGCAGTTCTTC; CDR3aa: CSGRSPLAGTYNEQFF
len: 15; abundance: .; j_gene: TRBJ1-6; d_gene: .; v_gene: TRBV11-2; CDR3nt: TGTGCCAGCAGCTTAGGGGTATCGGCCTATGGACCCCTCCACTTT; CDR3aa: CASSLGVSAYGPLHF
len: 13; abundance: .; j_gene: TRBJ2-5; d_gene: TRBD1; v_gene: TRBV29-1; CDR3nt: TGCAGCGTTACCACAGGGGGGCGTGAGACCCAGTACTTC; CDR3aa: CSVTTGGRETQYF
len: 19; abundance: .; j_gene: TRBJ2-3; d_gene: TRBD1; v_gene: TRBV4-2; CDR3nt: TGTGCCAGCAGCCAAGATGCAGGTACAGGGGTGGAGTTCACAGATACGCAGTATTTT; CDR3aa: CASSQDAGTGVEFTDTQYF
len: 14; abundance: .; j_gene: TRBJ2-1; d_gene: .; v_gene: TRBV20-1; CDR3nt: TGCAGTGCTAGGGGGCCGCCCAGCTACAATGAGCAGTTCTTC; CDR3aa: CSARGPPSYNEQFF
len: 14; abundance: .; j_gene: TRBJ2-7; d_gene: TRBD2; v_gene: TRBV3-1; CDR3nt: TGTGCCAGCAGGTCAGCGGGGGCGCTCTACGAGCAGTACTTC; CDR3aa: CASRSAGALYEQYF
len: 14; abundance: .; j_gene: TRBJ2-3; d_gene: .; v_gene: TRBV15; CDR3nt: TGTGCCACCAGCTACAGACTAGGCACAGATACGCAGTATTTT; CDR3aa: CATSYRLGTDTQYF
len: 14; abundance: .; j_gene: TRBJ2-2; d_gene: .; v_gene: TRBV21-1; CDR3nt: TGTGCCAGCAGCAAAGGAGGGAGCACCGGGGAGCTGTTTTTT; CDR3aa: CASSKGGSTGELFF
len: 12; abundance: .; j_gene: TRBJ2-7; d_gene: .; v_gene: TRBV6-5; CDR3nt: TGTGCCAGCAGTTCGTCACCTTACGAGCAGTACTTC; CDR3aa: CASSSSPYEQYF
len: 14; abundance: .; j_gene: TRBJ2-7; d_gene: .; v_gene: TRBV20-1; CDR3nt: TGCAGTGCTGGCCTGACCGGTGGAACCTACGAGCAGTACTTC; CDR3aa: CSAGLTGGTYEQYF
len: 13; abundance: .; j_gene: TRBJ2-5; d_gene: TRBD2; v_gene: TRBV18; CDR3nt: TGTGCCAGCTCACCAGCGGGGGGTGAGACCCAGTACTTC; CDR3aa: CASSPAGGETQYF
len: 13; abundance: .; j_gene: TRBJ1-5; d_gene: .; v_gene: TRBV14; CDR3nt: TGTGCCAGCAGCCAGACAGATAGCCGCTTCCAGCATTTT; CDR3aa: CASSQTDSRFQHF
len: 15; abundance: .; j_gene: TRBJ2-1; d_gene: .; v_gene: TRBV20-1; CDR3nt: TGCAGTGCTAGAGATCTCGGGGTATTTTCCAATGAGCAGTTCTTC; CDR3aa: CSARDLGVFSNEQFF
len: 14; abundance: .; j_gene: TRBJ1-1; d_gene: .; v_gene: TRBV2; CDR3nt: TGTGCCAGCAGTGACAGGGTGTTGAACACTGAAGCTTTCTTT; CDR3aa: CASSDRVLNTEAFF
len: 15; abundance: .; j_gene: TRBJ1-2; d_gene: .; v_gene: TRBV30; CDR3nt: TGTGCTTCGTATAGCCCGGGGGATGCCTTCTATGGCTACACCTTC; CDR3aa: CASYSPGDAFYGYTF
len: 14; abundance: .; j_gene: TRBJ2-1; d_gene: .; v_gene: TRBV20-1; CDR3nt: TGCAGTGCTGACCGGGACTTCGATTACAATGAGCAGTTCTTC; CDR3aa: CSADRDFDYNEQFF
len: 15; abundance: .; j_gene: TRBJ1-1; d_gene: .; v_gene: TRBV9; CDR3nt: TGTGCCAGCAGCGTAGAGGTAGCTCTGAACACTGAAGCTTTCTTT; CDR3aa: CASSVEVALNTEAFF
len: 13; abundance: .; j_gene: TRBJ1-2; d_gene: .; v_gene: TRBV5-1; CDR3nt: TGCGCCAGCAGCTTGGAAGCTAACTATGGCTACACCTTC; CDR3aa: CASSLEANYGYTF
len: 13; abundance: .; j_gene: TRBJ2-6; d_gene: .; v_gene: TRBV5-6; CDR3nt: TGTGCCAGCAACCAGAACGGGGCCAACGTCCTGACTTTC; CDR3aa: CASNQNGANVLTF
len: 13; abundance: .; j_gene: TRBJ2-2; d_gene: .; v_gene: TRBV2; CDR3nt: TGTGCCAGCGGTCACCTGAACACCGGGGAGCTGTTTTTT; CDR3aa: CASGHLNTGELFF
len: 12; abundance: .; j_gene: TRBJ2-5; d_gene: .; v_gene: TRBV7-9; CDR3nt: TGTGCCAGCAGGATGGCTGGGGAGACCCAGTACTTC; CDR3aa: CASRMAGETQYF
len: 14; abundance: .; j_gene: TRBJ2-1; d_gene: .; v_gene: TRBV4-3; CDR3nt: TGCGCCAGCAGCCAAGTTGGCAGGGCGGGTGAGCAGTTCTTC; CDR3aa: CASSQVGRAGEQFF
len: 12; abundance: .; j_gene: TRBJ1-6; d_gene: .; v_gene: TRBV21-1; CDR3nt: TGTGCCAGCAGAAACAGGGGGCGCACCCTCCACTTT; CDR3aa: CASRNRGRTLHF
len: 12; abundance: .; j_gene: TRBJ1-2; d_gene: .; v_gene: TRBV20-1; CDR3nt: TGCAGTGCTAGAGAGGGCGGCTATGGCTACACCTTC; CDR3aa: CSAREGGYGYTF
len: 11; abundance: .; j_gene: TRBJ1-2; d_gene: TRBD1; v_gene: TRBV20-1; CDR3nt: TGCAGTGAAACGACAGGGTCAATTGGCACCTTC; CDR3aa: CSETTGSIGTF
len: 16; abundance: .; j_gene: TRBJ2-6; d_gene: TRBD1; v_gene: TRBV15; CDR3nt: TGTGCCACCAGCACCGGGACAGGGTCTGGGGCCAACGTCCTGACTTTC; CDR3aa: CATSTGTGSGANVLTF
len: 14; abundance: .; j_gene: TRBJ2-5; d_gene: TRBD1; v_gene: TRBV6-2/TRBV6-3; CDR3nt: TGTGCCAGCAGCAGGGACAGGACCCAAGAGACCCAGTACTTC; CDR3aa: CASSRDRTQETQYF
len: 14; abundance: .; j_gene: TRBJ2-2; d_gene: .; v_gene: TRBV29-1; CDR3nt: TGCAGCGGATACGGGGGAATAAACACCGGGGAGCTGTTTTTT; CDR3aa: CSGYGGINTGELFF
len: 11; abundance: .; j_gene: TRBJ2-2; d_gene: .; v_gene: TRBV30; CDR3nt: TGTGCCTGGAGGGGGGCCGGGGAGCTGTTTTTT; CDR3aa: CAWRGAGELFF
len: 13; abundance: .; j_gene: TRBJ2-2; d_gene: .; v_gene: TRBV20-1; CDR3nt: TGCAGTGCTAGCCCAGCAGGAACCGGGGAGCTGTTTTTT; CDR3aa: CSASPAGTGELFF
len: 13; abundance: .; j_gene: TRBJ2-3; d_gene: .; v_gene: TRBV9; CDR3nt: TGTGCCAGCAGTTGGAGGGGCACAGATACGCAGTATTTT; CDR3aa: CASSWRGTDTQYF
len: 13; abundance: .; j_gene: TRBJ2-3; d_gene: TRBD2; v_gene: TRBV29-1; CDR3nt: TGCAGCGTCGTAACTAGCGGCACAGATACGCAGTATTTT; CDR3aa: CSVVTSGTDTQYF